This T cell receptor beta chain was recovered during a study of T cell changes during pregnancy in multiple sclerosis. V dropped 4 bases and J dropped 2; count of bases not matched to a gene: 4. The CDR3 is 15 amino acids. Per germline, CDR1 MNHEY and CDR2 SMNVEV (reference sequence). Using immunoSEQ multiplex PCR, the repertoire was profiled, and TCRdb retains in-frame clones only, with some absent. The sample consists of approximately 48,000 clones, more than 85% of them appearing once. The chain combines TRBV27 with TRBJ2-3; 9 bases agree with TRBD2. Material: CD8+ T cells from peripheral blood mononuclear cells, obtained after pregnancy. This TCR derives from a female donor with multiple sclerosis, enrolled in a pregnancy study. CDR3: CASSWLAGNTDTQYF. Written as DNA, the CDR3 is TGTGCCAGCAGTTGGCTAGCGGGAAACACAGATACGCAGTATTTT.